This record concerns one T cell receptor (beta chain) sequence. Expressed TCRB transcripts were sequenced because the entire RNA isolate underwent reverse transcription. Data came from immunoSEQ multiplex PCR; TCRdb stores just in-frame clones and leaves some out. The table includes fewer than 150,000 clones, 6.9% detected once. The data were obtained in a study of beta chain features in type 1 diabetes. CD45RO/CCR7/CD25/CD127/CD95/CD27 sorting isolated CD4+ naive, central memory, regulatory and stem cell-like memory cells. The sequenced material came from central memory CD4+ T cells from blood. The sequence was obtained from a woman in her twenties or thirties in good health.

The CDR3 sequence: CASTHGGRQAEQYF. CDR3 DNA: TGTGCCAGCACCCACGGGGGGAGACAGGCCGAGCAGTACTTC. The rearrangement uses TRBV6-5 and TRBJ2-7; tentative D call: TRBD2 (7 bases). Germline V gene data show CDR1 as MNHEY and CDR2 as SVGAGI. Trimming left V 7 bases short and J 6 bases short, with 19 bases between. This CDR3 has 14 amino acids.